This note documents a single T cell receptor beta chain sequence. The sample comes from a study of blood T cell repertoires in COVID-19. Overall study context: Acute-phase and convalescent COVID-19 samples originated in the United States, Italy and Spain.

CDR1 is SGHAT and CDR2 is FQNNGV in the germline V gene. The CDR3 is 12 residues long. V was trimmed by 6 bases and J by 3 bases, leaving 8 bases between them. Sequencing used immunoSEQ multiplex PCR; TCRdb keeps in-frame clones, though not all of them. The sample lists approximately 250,000 clones, 85% occurring once. The clonotype was recovered from a woman aged 60-70 years with active or convalescent COVID-19. The sample comprised peripheral blood. This chain links TRBV11-2 with TRBJ1-1; the D is unclear. CDR3 coding DNA: TGTGCCAGCAGGTTTGCGGACACTGAAGCTTTCTTT. Translating gives CASRFADTEAFF.